This T cell receptor beta chain was sequenced in a study of cytomegalovirus exposure and HLA in healthy donors. Germline lookup yields CDR1 LNHDA and CDR2 SQIVND (reference sequence). After removal of 3 bases from V and 3 bases from J, the junction contained 6 bases not matched to a gene. The CDR3 is 17 amino acids. The primer mix had 60 Vbeta and 13 Jbeta primers. This table comes from immunoSEQ multiplex PCR, and its TCRdb copy is limited to in-frame clones, with some not included. This table holds under 200,000 clones, over 75% found once. The origin of this receptor is a man in his fifties in good health and CMV-seropositive. This sequence joins TRBV19 and TRBJ1-6, with 9 bases that match TRBD1. Material: PBMCs. Here the CDR3 DNA reads TGTGCCAGTAGTATGAAGGGACAGGGCTTCTATAATTCACCCCTCCACTTT. Translating it yields CASSMKGQGFYNSPLHF.